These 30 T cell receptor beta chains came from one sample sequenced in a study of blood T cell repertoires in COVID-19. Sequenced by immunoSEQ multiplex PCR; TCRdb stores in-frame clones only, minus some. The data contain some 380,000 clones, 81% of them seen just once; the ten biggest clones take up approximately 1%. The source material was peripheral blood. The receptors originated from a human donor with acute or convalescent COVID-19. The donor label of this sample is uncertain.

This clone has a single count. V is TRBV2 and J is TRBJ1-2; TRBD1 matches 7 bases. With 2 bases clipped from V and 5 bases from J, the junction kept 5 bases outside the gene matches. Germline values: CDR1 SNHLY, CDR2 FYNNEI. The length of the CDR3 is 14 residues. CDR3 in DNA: TGTGCCAGCAGTGAACGGTCAGGGGGATATGGCTACACCTTC. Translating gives CASSERSGGYGYTF.

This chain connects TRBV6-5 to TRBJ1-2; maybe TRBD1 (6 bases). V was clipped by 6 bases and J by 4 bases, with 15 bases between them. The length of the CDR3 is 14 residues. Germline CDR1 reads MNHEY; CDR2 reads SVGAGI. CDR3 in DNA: TGTGCCAGCAGCCAACAGGGCTCTTCCTATGGCTACACCTTC. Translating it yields CASSQQGSSYGYTF.

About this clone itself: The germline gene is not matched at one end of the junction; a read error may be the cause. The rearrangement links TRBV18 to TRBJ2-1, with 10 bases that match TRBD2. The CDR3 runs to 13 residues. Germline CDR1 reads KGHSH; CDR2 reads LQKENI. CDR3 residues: CASSPEPSGGLLF. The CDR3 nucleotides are TGTGCCAGCTCACCGGAGCCTAGCGGGGGCCTACTCTTC. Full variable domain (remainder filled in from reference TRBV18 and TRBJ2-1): NAGVMQNPRHLVRRRGQEARLRCSPMKGHSHVYWYRQLPEEGLKFMVYLQKENIIDESGMPKERFSAEFPKEGPSILRIQQVVRGDSAAYFCASSPEPSGGLLFGPGTRLTVL.

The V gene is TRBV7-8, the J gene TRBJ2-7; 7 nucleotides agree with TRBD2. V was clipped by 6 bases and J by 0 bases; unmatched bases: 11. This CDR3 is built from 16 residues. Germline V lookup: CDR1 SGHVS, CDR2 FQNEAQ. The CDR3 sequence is CASSPNPGLTSYEQYF. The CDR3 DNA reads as TGTGCCAGCAGTCCTAACCCGGGACTAACCTCCTACGAGCAGTACTTC.

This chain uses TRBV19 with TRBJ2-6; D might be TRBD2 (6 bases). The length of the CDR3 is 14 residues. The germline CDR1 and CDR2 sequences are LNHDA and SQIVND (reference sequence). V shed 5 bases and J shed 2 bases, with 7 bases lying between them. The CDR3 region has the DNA TGTGCCAGTAGTTGGAGGGCTGGGGCCAACGTCCTGACTTTC. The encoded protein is CASSWRAGANVLTF. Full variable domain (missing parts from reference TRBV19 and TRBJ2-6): DGGITQSPKYLFRKEGQNVTLSCEQNLNHDAMYWYRQDPGQGLRLIYYSQIVNDFQKGDIAEGYSVSREKKESFPLTVTSAQKNPTAFYLCASSWRAGANVLTFGAGSRLTVL.

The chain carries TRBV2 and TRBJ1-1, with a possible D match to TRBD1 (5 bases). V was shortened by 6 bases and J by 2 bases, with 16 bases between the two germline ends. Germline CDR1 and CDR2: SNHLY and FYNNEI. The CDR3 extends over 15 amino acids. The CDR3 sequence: CASRLQAASNTEAFF. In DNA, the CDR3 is TGTGCCAGCAGACTACAGGCCGCTTCCAACACTGAAGCTTTCTTT.

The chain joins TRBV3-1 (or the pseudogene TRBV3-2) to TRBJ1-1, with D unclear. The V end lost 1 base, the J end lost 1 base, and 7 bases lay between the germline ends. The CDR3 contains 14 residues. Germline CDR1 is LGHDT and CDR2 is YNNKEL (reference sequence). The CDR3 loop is CASSQGLTNTEAFF. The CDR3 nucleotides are TGTGCCAGCAGCCAAGGGCTCACGAACACTGAAGCTTTCTTT.

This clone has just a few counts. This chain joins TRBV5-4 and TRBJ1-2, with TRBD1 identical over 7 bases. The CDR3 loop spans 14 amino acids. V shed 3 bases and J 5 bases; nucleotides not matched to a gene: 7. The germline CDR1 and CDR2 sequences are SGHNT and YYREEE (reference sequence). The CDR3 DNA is TGTGCCAGCAGCTCCGGGACAGAGCCTTATGGCTACACCTTC. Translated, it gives CASSSGTEPYGYTF.

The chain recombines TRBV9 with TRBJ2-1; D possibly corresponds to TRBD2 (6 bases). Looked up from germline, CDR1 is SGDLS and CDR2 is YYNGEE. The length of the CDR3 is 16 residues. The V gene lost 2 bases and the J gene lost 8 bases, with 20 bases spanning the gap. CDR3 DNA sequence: TGTGCCAGCAGCGTTGGACCTGGGGGGAGCGGCGATGAGCAGTTCTTC. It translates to CASSVGPGGSGDEQFF.

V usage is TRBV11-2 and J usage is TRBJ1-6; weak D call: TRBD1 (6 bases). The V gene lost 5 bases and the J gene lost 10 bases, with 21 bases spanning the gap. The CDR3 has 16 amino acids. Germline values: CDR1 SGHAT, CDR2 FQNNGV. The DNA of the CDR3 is TGTGCCAGCAGCCTACTTCGGGCAGGGGCAGGATCACCCCTCCACTTT. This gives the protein CASSLLRAGAGSPLHF.

CDR3 coding DNA: TGTGCCAGCAGCTTGGGGGGAGCCTTTAACACCGGGGAGCTGTTTTTT. As protein: CASSLGGAFNTGELFF. The chain employs TRBV5-4 and TRBJ2-2, with D possibly TRBD2 on 5 matching bases. V was clipped by 0 bases and J by 2 bases, with 11 bases between them. CDR1 SGHNT and CDR2 YYREEE come from the germline V gene (reference sequence). The CDR3 covers 16 residues.

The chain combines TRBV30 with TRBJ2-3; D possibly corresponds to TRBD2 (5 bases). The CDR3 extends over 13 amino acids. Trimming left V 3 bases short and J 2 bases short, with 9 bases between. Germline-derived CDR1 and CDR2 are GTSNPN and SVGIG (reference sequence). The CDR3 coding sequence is TGTGCCTGGAGACTAGGGCTCACAGATACGCAGTATTTT. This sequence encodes CAWRLGLTDTQYF.

The CDR3: CATSGNPPGSGQPQHF. CDR3 coding DNA: TGTGCCACCAGCGGAAATCCTCCGGGGAGTGGACAGCCCCAGCATTTT. The chain uses TRBV15 and TRBJ1-5; no firm D call. The CDR3 extends over 16 amino acids. Trimming removed 5 bases at V and 7 bases at J, with 21 bases between. From germline, CDR1 is LNHNV and CDR2 YYDKDF (reference sequence).

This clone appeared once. The CDR3 protein is CASSPGGTGGIGELFF. In DNA, the CDR3 is TGCGCCAGCAGCCCAGGAGGGACAGGGGGCATTGGAGAACTGTTTTTT. The chain links TRBV5-1 to TRBJ1-4, with 12 bases aligning to TRBD1. Germline CDR1 SGHRS, CDR2 YFSETQ. The CDR3 length is 16 residues. V was pared by 4 bases and J by 12 bases, with 13 bases of the junction left unmatched.

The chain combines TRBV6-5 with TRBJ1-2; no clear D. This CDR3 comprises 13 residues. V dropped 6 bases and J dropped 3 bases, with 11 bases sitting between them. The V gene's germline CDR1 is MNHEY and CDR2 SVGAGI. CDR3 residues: CASRSDSHYGYTF. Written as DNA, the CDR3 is TGTGCCAGCAGGTCGGACTCTCACTATGGCTACACCTTC.

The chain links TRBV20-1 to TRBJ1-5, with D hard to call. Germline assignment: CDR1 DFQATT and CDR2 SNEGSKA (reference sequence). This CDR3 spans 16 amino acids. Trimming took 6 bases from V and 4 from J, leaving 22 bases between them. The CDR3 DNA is TGCAGTGCCAGTGAAGGAGGAGGGAGCGTAAATCAGCCCCAGCATTTT. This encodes CSASEGGGSVNQPQHF.

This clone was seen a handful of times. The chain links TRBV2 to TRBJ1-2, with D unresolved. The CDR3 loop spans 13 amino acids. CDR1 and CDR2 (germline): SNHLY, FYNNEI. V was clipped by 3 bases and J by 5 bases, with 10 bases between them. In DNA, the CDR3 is TGTGCCAGCAGTGATTACGGGAAGTATGGCTACACCTTC. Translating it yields CASSDYGKYGYTF.

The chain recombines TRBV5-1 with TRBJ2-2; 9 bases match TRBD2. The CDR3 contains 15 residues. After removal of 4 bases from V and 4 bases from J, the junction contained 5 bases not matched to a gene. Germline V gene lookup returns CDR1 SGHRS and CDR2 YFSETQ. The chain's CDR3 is CASSRETSGTGELFF. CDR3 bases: TGCGCCAGCAGCCGGGAGACTAGCGGCACCGGGGAGCTGTTTTTT.

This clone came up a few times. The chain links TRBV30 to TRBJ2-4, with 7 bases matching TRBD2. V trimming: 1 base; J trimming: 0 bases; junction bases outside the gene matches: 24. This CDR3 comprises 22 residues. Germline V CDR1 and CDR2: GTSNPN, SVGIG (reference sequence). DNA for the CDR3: TGTGCCTGGAGTGACCCGATCGGGGAGGGGTTAGGGATGTTAATAGCCAAAAACATTCAGTACTTC. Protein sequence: CAWSDPIGEGLGMLIAKNIQYF.

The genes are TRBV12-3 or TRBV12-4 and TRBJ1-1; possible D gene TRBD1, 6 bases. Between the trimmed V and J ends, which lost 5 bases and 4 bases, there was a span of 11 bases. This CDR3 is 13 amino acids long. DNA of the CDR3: TGTGCCAGCAGTCCGGGGGGGCCCACTGAAGCTTTCTTT. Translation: CASSPGGPTEAFF.

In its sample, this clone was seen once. CDR3 in DNA: TGTGCCAGCAGTTACAGGGCTGAAAAACTGTTTTTT. This translates into CASSYRAEKLFF. J is TRBJ1-4 and V is TRBV7-2; D may be TRBD1 (6 bases). Trimming left V 6 bases short and J 7 bases short, with 9 bases between. This CDR3 region has 12 residues. Germline V gene lookup returns CDR1 SGHTA and CDR2 FQGNSA.

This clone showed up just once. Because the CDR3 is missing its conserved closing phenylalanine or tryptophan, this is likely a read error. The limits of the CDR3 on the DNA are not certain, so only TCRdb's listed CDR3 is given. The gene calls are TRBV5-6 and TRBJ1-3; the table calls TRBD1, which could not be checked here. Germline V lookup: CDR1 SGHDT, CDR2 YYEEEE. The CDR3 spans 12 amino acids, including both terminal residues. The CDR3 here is CASSLKGELWRR.

CDR3 nucleotide sequence: TGTGCCAGCTCCCCAGGGACAGGACATTTCTCTGGAAACACCATATATTTT. Protein sequence: CASSPGTGHFSGNTIYF. This chain connects TRBV18 to TRBJ1-3; 8 nucleotides align to TRBD1. Germline values: CDR1 KGHSH, CDR2 LQKENI. The CDR3 has 17 amino acids. The ends lost 6 bases at V and 0 bases at J; junction bases unmatched: 10.

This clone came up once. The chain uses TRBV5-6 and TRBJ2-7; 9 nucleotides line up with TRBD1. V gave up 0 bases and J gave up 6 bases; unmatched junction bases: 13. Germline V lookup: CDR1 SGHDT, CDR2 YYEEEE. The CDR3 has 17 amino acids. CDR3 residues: CASSLAGTGIKKIEQYF. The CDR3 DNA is TGTGCCAGCAGCTTGGCCGGGACAGGGATAAAGAAGATCGAGCAGTACTTC. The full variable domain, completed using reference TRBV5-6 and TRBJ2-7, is DAGVTQSPTHLIKTRGQQVTLRCSPKSGHDTVSWYQQALGQGPQFIFQYYEEEERQRGNFPDRFSGHQFPNYSSELNVNALLLGDSALYLCASSLAGTGIKKIEQYFGPGTRLTVT.

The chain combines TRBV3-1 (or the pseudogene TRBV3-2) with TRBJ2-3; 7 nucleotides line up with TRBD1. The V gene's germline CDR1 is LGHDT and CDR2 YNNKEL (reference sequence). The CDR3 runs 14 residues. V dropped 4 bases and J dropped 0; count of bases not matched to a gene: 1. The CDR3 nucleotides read TGTGCCAGCAGCCGCAGGGGGAGCACAGATACGCAGTATTTT. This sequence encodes CASSRRGSTDTQYF.

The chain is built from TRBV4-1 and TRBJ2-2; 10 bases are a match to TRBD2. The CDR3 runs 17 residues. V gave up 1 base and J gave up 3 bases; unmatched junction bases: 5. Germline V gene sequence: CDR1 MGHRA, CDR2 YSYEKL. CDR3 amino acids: CASSQVPLAGDTGELFF. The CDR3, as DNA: TGCGCCAGCAGCCAAGTACCCCTAGCGGGAGACACCGGGGAGCTGTTTTTT.

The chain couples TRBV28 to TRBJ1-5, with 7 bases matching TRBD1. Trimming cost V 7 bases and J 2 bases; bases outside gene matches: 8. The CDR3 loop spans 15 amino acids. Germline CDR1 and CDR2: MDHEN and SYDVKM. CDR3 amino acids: CASMYETGRNQPQHF. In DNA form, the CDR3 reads TGTGCCAGCATGTACGAGACAGGGCGCAATCAGCCCCAGCATTTT.

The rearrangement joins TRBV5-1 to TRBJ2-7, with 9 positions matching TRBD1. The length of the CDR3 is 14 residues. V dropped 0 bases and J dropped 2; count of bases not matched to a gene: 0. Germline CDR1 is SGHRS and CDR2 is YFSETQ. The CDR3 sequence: CASSLGDRAYEQYF. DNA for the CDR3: TGCGCCAGCAGCTTGGGGGACAGGGCCTACGAGCAGTACTTC.

This chain's CDR3 is CASRTSGVDTGELFF. The DNA for the CDR3 is TGTGCCAGTAGGACCTCCGGGGTAGACACCGGGGAGCTGTTTTTT. The V gene is TRBV19, the J gene TRBJ2-2, with a weak D call TRBD2 (5 bases). The CDR3 sequence is 15 residues long. Germline V lookup: CDR1 LNHDA, CDR2 SQIVND (reference sequence). Between the trimmed V and J ends, which lost 6 bases and 3 bases, there was a span of 14 bases.

CDR3 DNA: TGTGCCAGCTCACCGAGACTAGCGGGGAGATCCTACGAGCAGTACTTC. As protein: CASSPRLAGRSYEQYF. This chain links TRBV18 with TRBJ2-7, with 11 bases lining up with TRBD2. V trimming: 3 bases; J trimming: 1 base; junction bases outside the gene matches: 5. The CDR3 has 16 amino acids. CDR1 is KGHSH, CDR2 LQKENI, per germline.